This T cell receptor (beta chain) appears in the sequencing data of a study of Ad26.COV2.S vaccination and SARS-CoV-2 variants (dated by TCRdb to the early 2020s). Regarding the research as a whole: Vaccine-arm donors came from COV1001, a multicentre, randomized, double-blind, placebo-controlled phase I-IIa trial of Ad26.COV2.S in healthy adults. Dosing of Ad26.COV2.S was intramuscular, at either 5x10^10 or 1x10^11 viral particles, delivered as one shot or as two shots spaced 56 days apart. Investigators remained blinded to trial group allocation during experiments and outcome assessment. A total of around 32 samples were included in the TCR-sequenced set, comprising some 20 Ad26.COV2.S vaccine recipients, 5 placebo recipients and 8 SARS-CoV-2 convalescent individuals. Trial participants were randomized into five groups of five, in which low-dose or high-dose Ad26.COV2.S was given once or twice, or placebo was given on both occasions. Sequencing of the TCRbeta repertoire served to evaluate the specificity and breadth of SARS-CoV-2-reactive T cell receptors following Ad26.COV2.S vaccination. Overall study results and their limits: Comparing responses between vaccine doses or regimens was not something the study was powered to do. The authors noted that the TCR breadth and depth analyses may have underestimated total T cell responses. Higher spike-specific TCR breadth was observed in Ad26.COV2.S recipients than in placebo recipients (P = 0.0014). After vaccination, spike-specific CD8+ and CD4+ T cell responses were reported to show substantial breadth. Comparable non-spike TCR breadth was observed between vaccine and placebo recipients, consistent with only spike being contained in the vaccine.

The treatment or condition label of this sample denotes: some 19 received Ad26.COV2.S at low or high dose, single or two shots; about 5 received placebo; per-sample allocation not given. Repertoires of vaccine and placebo recipients were sequenced from samples taken on day 63 after the first injection. Between 29 July and 7 August 2020, Cohort 1b enrolled around 25 adults aged 18-55 years at one site in Boston, USA. Ad26.COV2.S was a replication-incompetent adenovirus type 26 vector that expressed a prefusion-stabilized SARS-CoV-2 spike protein derived from the original Wuhan strain. TCRbeta CDR3 regions were sequenced with the immunoSEQ Assay. After extraction, genomic DNA underwent amplification by bias-controlled multiplex PCR, followed by high-throughput sequencing. Turning to the authors' computational methods: To quantify the absolute abundance of every unique TCRbeta CDR3 region, sequences were collapsed and filtered. Usable DNA was measured by amplifying reference genes present in all nucleated cells, and TCRbeta template counts were normalized to that usable DNA to estimate T cell fraction. Repertoire TCRs were annotated as SARS-CoV-2-specific when V gene, CDR3 amino acid sequence and J gene were exactly matched to a known reactive TCR set. The reference SARS-CoV-2 TCR set was obtained from MIRA and was filtered for enrichment in COVID-19-positive ImmuneCODE repertoires, whereby public or cross-reactive TCRs were removed. Using the MIRA antigens, annotated TCRs were further analysed by specific ORF or by position within an ORF. Breadth was defined as the number of annotated unique rearrangements divided by the total number of unique productive rearrangements, and depth was defined as the summed frequency of the annotated unique rearrangements. TCR breadth was compared between groups using two-sided Wilcoxon rank-sum tests. What TCRdb holds here is the immuneACCESS table cut down to in-frame rearrangements. Part of the clones is not present; checked against another copy, under half of the missing clones reflect an unresolved V gene, and the others are unexplained. V and J calls plus clone size are reproduced from that table; the DNA served to infer D and trimming. Within this sample are about 280,000 clones, with around 87% of them counted one time only. The ten top clones hold over 2.5% of the sample.

On this clone itself: The clone's antigen remains unknown. No base quality values were provided; no much bigger clone lies one nucleotide off.

The CDR3 has 14 amino acids, counting the end cysteine and phenylalanine. Only the CDR3 part of the read is kept: 42 bases, read in frame from the first base. Trimming at the junction amounts to 1 base on V and 2 bases on J, and the germline ends lie 7 bases apart. The germline V gene supplies CDR1 MNHNS and CDR2 SASEGT. The sample in question was peripheral blood, obtained in a trial of Ad26.COV2.S vaccine versus placebo. The chain was built from TRBV6-1 and TRBJ2-3, and possibly TRBD1, on 6 matching bases. The clonotype comes from a person aged 18-60 years who received the Ad26.COV2.S COVID-19 vaccine or a placebo. Here the CDR3 is given as CASSEGTDTDTQYF. In nucleotide form, the sequence is TGTGCCAGCAGTGAAGGGACAGACACAGATACGCAGTATTTT.